Sequencing of this T cell receptor beta chain was carried out in a study of shared clonotypes between healthy human individuals. Study details: Each donor contributed plates that comprised three CD4 naive, three CD4 memory, two CD8 naive and one CD8 memory.

An assay was performed, and its level was deep. Sequenced by immunoSEQ multiplex PCR; TCRdb stores in-frame clones only, minus some. The sample has roughly 1,500,000 clones, 98% seen once. The CDR3 runs 14 residues. The germline CDR1 and CDR2 sequences are MGHDK and SYGVNS. The V end was cut by 6 bases, the J end by 7 bases, with 15 bases between. As for this clone: Its target is unknown.

The study, taken as a whole, reports: The donor pool, a small one, limited the genetic and exposure-history diversity represented. The sole specimen, blood, was sampled, and tissue repertoires likely differ.

The chain couples TRBV25-1 to TRBJ2-2; D tentatively reads TRBD1 or TRBD2 (5 bases each). The receptor comes from a man aged 30 to 45 in good health. Sequenced: naive CD4+ T cells sorted from blood. Sample subset: CD45RA+ positively selected. The CDR3 bases are TGTGCCAGCAGGGAAATCGGGACGCACGGGGAGCTGTTTTTT. Amino acids: CASREIGTHGELFF.